These 14 T cell receptor beta chains were sequenced from one sample in a study of T-cell memory formation after mild COVID-19. TCRdb re-analysed the 5' RACE reads in MiXCR, keeping a single row per CDR3 protein. In the table there are approximately 300,000 distinct CDR3 sequences, roughly 15% of which are singletons. Input material: PBMCs or a T cell subset sorted from them (not recorded which). Receptors originate from a man aged 18 to 29 who had mild COVID-19 (a few samples of this study predate the infection). Cell type and time point are not known.

This clonotype was observed many times. This sequence joins TRBV10-3 and TRBJ1-3; 8 nucleotides agree with TRBD1. This CDR3 spans 13 amino acids. Losses at the gene ends were 6 bases for V and 8 bases for J; bases not matched to a gene: 6. In germline, CDR1 is ENHRY, CDR2 SYGVKD. The chain's CDR3 is CAIRGGQVHTIYF. CDR3 nucleotide sequence: TGTGCCATCAGAGGGGGACAGGTCCACACCATATATTTT.

The chain employs TRBV7-2 and TRBJ2-7; D gene unclear. The CDR3 runs to 12 residues. Trimming pared 2 bases from V and 4 bases from J, leaving 6 bases between. CDR1 is SGHTA, CDR2 FQGNSA, per germline. The CDR3, as DNA: TGTGCCAGCAGCTTAATGGTTTACGAGCAGTACTTC. Its translation is CASSLMVYEQYF.

This clonotype occurred a few times. The chain has TRBV6-5 and TRBJ2-5; 10 bases align to TRBD2. V dropped 7 bases and J dropped 1; count of bases not matched to a gene: 12. The CDR3 length is 17 residues. Germline V gives CDR1 MNHEY, CDR2 SVGAGI. CDR3 protein: CASTPLGLAGAQETQYF. CDR3 sequence (DNA): TGTGCCAGCACCCCCCTCGGGCTAGCGGGGGCCCAAGAGACCCAGTACTTC.

The chain has TRBV20-1 and TRBJ1-1; no definite D call. With 5 bases removed from V and 10 bases from J, the gap between germline ends came to 11 bases. The CDR3 extends over 10 amino acids. Germline V CDR1 and CDR2: DFQATT, SNEGSKA (reference sequence). The CDR3 nucleotides read TGCAGTGCTCCGCTATTTATAGCTTTCTTT. Translation gives CSAPLFIAFF.

The chain is built from TRBV6-5 and TRBJ2-3; no definite D call. This CDR3 region has 13 residues. Germline V gives CDR1 MNHEY, CDR2 SVGAGI. Trimming stripped 6 bases from V and 3 bases from J, with 10 bases between. The CDR3: CASSITGTDTQYF. CDR3 nucleotides: TGTGCCAGCAGCATAACCGGTACAGATACGCAGTATTTT.

The sample holds a few counts of this clonotype. The gene calls are TRBV7-9 and TRBJ1-2; 9 bases are a match to TRBD1. Germline lookup yields CDR1 SEHNR and CDR2 FQNEAQ (reference sequence). V shed 3 bases and J 4 bases; nucleotides not matched to a gene: 6. This CDR3 has 15 amino acids. The CDR3 DNA reads TGTGCCAGCAGCTTCCTCGGGACAGGGTCCTATGGCTACACCTTC. It translates to CASSFLGTGSYGYTF.

This clonotype was recorded at least ten times. The rearrangement uses TRBV5-5 and TRBJ2-1; D is unclear. V lost 4 bases to trimming and J lost 7 bases, with 12 bases between them. This CDR3 has 13 residues. Germline CDR1 and CDR2: SGHKS and YYEKEE (reference sequence). The CDR3 DNA is TGTGCCAGCAGCACGGTCTGGGCAAATGAGCAGTTCTTC. Its translation: CASSTVWANEQFF.

This clonotype turned up a few times. The chain has TRBV7-2 and TRBJ2-7, with 9 bases fitting TRBD2. V was pared by 2 bases and J by 3 bases, with 5 bases of the junction left unmatched. This CDR3 comprises 15 residues. Germline CDR1 reads SGHTA; CDR2 reads FQGNSA. The CDR3 nucleotides are TGTGCCAGCAGCTTAAGTAGCGGGGGAGACTACGAGCAGTACGTC. Its translation: CASSLSSGGDYEQYV.

Here the CDR3 reads CASSLAHGRGTDTQYF. CDR3 DNA sequence: TGTGCCAGCAGTTTAGCGCACGGCAGGGGGACAGATACGCAGTATTTT. The rearrangement links TRBV12-3 or TRBV12-4 to TRBJ2-3; 7 bases are shared with TRBD1. Trimming removed 0 bases from V and 3 bases from J; junction bases left unmatched: 6. The CDR3 totals 16 residues.

This clonotype was counted at least ten times. The chain employs TRBV4-3 and TRBJ1-1, with 7 bases identical to TRBD1. V was clipped by 6 bases and J by 5 bases; unmatched bases: 6. The CDR3 consists of 13 residues. Germline lookup yields CDR1 LGHNA and CDR2 YSLEER. In DNA form, the CDR3 reads TGCGCCAGCAGTATGACAGGGCGGACTGAAGCTTTCTTT. Its translation: CASSMTGRTEAFF.

J is TRBJ1-2 and V is TRBV20-1; D unclear. Germline V gene sequence: CDR1 DFQATT, CDR2 SNEGSKA (reference sequence). V shed 2 bases and J shed 3 bases, with 7 bases lying between them. CDR3 length: 12 residues. The CDR3 loop reads CSARSADYGYTF. CDR3 nucleotide sequence: TGCAGTGCTAGAAGCGCGGACTATGGCTACACCTTC.

The rearrangement links TRBV12-3 or TRBV12-4 to TRBJ1-6; no reliable D call. The V end lost 3 bases, the J end lost 14 bases, and 8 bases lay between the germline ends. There are 11 residues in the CDR3. DNA for the CDR3: TGTGCCAGCAGTTTCGGGCGGGCCCTCCACTTT. This encodes CASSFGRALHF.

This chain links TRBV6-5 with TRBJ1-5, with 7 bases lining up with TRBD1. CDR1 and CDR2 from the germline V gene are MNHEY and SVGAGI. CDR3 length: 15 amino acids. The trim removed 6 bases at V and 0 bases at J, leaving 5 bases unmatched. The CDR3 nucleotides are TGTGCCAGCAGCAGGGGGAGGTATAGCAATCAGCCCCAGCATTTT. Translating gives CASSRGRYSNQPQHF.

This clonotype appeared a few times. This chain connects TRBV10-1 to TRBJ2-7, with D unresolved. Germline-derived CDR1 and CDR2 are WNHNN and SYGVQD (reference sequence). V gave up 3 bases and J gave up 4 bases, with 19 bases separating them. CDR3 length equals 16 residues. The CDR3 bases are TGCGCCAGCAGTGAAGGTTTGGGCATGGATTCGTACGAGCAGTACTTC. Its protein product is CASSEGLGMDSYEQYF.